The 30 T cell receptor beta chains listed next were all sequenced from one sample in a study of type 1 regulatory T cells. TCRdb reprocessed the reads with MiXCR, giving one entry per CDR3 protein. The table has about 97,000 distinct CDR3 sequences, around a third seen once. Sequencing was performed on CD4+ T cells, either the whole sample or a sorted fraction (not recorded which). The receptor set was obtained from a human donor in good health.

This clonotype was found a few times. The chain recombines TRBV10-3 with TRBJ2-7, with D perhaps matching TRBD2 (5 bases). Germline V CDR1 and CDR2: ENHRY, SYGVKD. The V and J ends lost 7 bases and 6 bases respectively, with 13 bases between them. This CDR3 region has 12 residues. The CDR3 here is CAIKSLALEQYF. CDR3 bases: TGTGCCATCAAGAGCCTAGCTCTCGAGCAGTACTTC.

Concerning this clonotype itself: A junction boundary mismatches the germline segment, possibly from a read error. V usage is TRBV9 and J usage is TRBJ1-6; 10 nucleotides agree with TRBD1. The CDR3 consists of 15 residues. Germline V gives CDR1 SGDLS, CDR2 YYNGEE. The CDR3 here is CASSVEGQGYSPLRF. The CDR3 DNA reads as TGTGCCAGCAGCGTAGAGGGACAGGGGTACTCACCCCTCCGCTTT.

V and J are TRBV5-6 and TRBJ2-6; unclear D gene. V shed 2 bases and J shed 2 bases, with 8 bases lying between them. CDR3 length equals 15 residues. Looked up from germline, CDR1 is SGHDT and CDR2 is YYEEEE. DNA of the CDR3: TGTGCCAGCAGCTTCCTGGTTGCTGGGGCCAACGTCCTGACTTTC. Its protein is CASSFLVAGANVLTF.

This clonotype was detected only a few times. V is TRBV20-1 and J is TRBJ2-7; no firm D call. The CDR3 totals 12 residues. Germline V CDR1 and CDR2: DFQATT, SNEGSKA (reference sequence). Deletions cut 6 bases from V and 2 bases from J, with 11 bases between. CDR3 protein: CSANYQPYEQYF. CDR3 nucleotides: TGCAGTGCCAACTACCAACCCTACGAGCAGTACTTC.

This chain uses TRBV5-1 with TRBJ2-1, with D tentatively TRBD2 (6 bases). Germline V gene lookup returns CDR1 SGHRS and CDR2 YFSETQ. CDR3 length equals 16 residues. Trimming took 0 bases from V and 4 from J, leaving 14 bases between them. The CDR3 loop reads CASSLAVLGSYNEQFF. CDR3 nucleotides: TGCGCCAGCAGCTTGGCCGTTCTCGGGAGTTACAATGAGCAGTTCTTC.

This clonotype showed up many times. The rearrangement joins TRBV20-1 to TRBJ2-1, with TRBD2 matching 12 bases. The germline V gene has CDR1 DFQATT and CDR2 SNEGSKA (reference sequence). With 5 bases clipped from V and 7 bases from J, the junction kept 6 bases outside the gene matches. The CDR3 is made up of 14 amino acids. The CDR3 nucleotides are TGCAGTGCTTATACTAGCGGGAGGATAAATGAGCAGTTCTTC. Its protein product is CSAYTSGRINEQFF.

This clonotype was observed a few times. The DNA for the CDR3 is TGTGCCAGCAGCAAACTAGCGGACACCGGGGAGCTGTTTTTT. Its protein is CASSKLADTGELFF. The chain uses TRBV7-3 and TRBJ2-2, with 8 nucleotides matching TRBD2. The CDR3 is made up of 14 amino acids. Trimming cost V 5 bases and J 3 bases; bases outside gene matches: 2. CDR1 is SGHTA, CDR2 FQGTGA, per germline.

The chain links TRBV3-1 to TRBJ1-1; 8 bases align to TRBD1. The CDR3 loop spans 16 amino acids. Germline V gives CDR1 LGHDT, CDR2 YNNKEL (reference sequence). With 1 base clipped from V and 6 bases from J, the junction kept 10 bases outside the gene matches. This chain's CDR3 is CASSQGADRGGSEAFF. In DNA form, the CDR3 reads TGTGCCAGCAGCCAAGGGGCCGACAGGGGTGGGTCTGAAGCTTTCTTT.

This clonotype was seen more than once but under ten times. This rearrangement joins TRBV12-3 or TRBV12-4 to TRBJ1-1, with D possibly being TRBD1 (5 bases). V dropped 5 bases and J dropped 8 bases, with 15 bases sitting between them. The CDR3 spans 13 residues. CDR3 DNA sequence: TGTGCCAGCAGTAGAGACAGATTCCAGGAAGCTTTCTTT. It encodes CASSRDRFQEAFF.

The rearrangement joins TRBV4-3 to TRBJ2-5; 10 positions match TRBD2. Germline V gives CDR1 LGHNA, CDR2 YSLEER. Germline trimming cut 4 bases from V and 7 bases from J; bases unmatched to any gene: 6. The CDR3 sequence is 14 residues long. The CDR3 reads CASSPGLASGTQYF. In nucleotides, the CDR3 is TGCGCCAGCAGCCCGGGACTAGCGTCCGGGACCCAGTACTTC.

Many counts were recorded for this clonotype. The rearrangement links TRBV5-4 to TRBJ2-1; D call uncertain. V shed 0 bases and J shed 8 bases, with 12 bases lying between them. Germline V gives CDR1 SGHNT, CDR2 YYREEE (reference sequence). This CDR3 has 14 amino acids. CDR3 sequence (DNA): TGTGCCAGCAGCTTGGACTTGCAAGTAGATGAGCAGTTCTTC. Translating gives CASSLDLQVDEQFF.

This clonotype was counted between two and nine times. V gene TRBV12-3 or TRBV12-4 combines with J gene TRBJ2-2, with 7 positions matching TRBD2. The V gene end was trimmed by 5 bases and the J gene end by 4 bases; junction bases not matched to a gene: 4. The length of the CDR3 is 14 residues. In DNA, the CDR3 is TGTGCCAGCAGTGCGGGAGACGGCACCGGGGAGCTGTTTTTT. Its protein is CASSAGDGTGELFF.

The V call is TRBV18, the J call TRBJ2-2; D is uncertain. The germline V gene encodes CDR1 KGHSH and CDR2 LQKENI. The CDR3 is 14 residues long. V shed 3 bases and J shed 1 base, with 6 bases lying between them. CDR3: CASSPDRNTGELFF. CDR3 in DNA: TGTGCCAGCTCACCCGACCGGAACACCGGGGAGCTGTTTTTT.

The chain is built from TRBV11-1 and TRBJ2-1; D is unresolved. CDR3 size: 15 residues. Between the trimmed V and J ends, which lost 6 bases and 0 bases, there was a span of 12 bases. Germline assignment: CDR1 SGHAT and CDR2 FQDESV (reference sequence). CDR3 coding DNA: TGTGCCAGCAGTCTCGACTTAGGCTCCTACAATGAGCAGTTCTTC. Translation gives CASSLDLGSYNEQFF.

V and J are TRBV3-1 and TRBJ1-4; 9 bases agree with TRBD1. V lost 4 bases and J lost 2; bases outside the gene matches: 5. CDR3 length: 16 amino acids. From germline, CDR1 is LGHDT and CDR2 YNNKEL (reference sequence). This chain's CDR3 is CASSLEGQGTNEKLFF. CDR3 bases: TGTGCCAGCAGCCTTGAAGGACAGGGGACTAATGAAAAACTGTTTTTT.

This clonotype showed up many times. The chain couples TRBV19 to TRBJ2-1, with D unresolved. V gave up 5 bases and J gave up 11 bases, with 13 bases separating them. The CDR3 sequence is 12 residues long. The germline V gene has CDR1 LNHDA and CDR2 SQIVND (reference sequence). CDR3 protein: CASSFAGSQQFF. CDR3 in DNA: TGTGCCAGTAGTTTTGCCGGTAGCCAGCAGTTCTTC.

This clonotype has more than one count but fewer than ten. CDR3 sequence (DNA): TGCAGTGCGCGATCCGGACAGGGGAGAAACACCATATATTTT. Translation: CSARSGQGRNTIYF. This chain uses TRBV20-1 with TRBJ1-3; 9 bases match TRBD1. V was pared by 6 bases and J by 5 bases, with 8 bases of the junction left unmatched. The CDR3 spans 14 residues. Germline V lookup: CDR1 DFQATT, CDR2 SNEGSKA (reference sequence).

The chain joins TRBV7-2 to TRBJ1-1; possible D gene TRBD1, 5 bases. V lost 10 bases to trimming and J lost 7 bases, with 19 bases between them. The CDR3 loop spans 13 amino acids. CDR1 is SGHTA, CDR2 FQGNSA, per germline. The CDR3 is CATTRTTDSEAFF. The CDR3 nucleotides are TGTGCCACCACCCGAACTACCGACAGTGAAGCTTTCTTT.

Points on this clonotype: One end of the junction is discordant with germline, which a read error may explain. This CDR3 reads CASSRSGRNTRELFF. DNA for the CDR3: TGTGCCAGCAGCCGAAGCGGGAGGAACACCAGGGAGCTGTTTTTT. V and J are TRBV11-2 and TRBJ2-2; 9 nucleotides match TRBD2. This CDR3 region has 15 residues. The germline CDR1 and CDR2 sequences are SGHAT and FQNNGV.

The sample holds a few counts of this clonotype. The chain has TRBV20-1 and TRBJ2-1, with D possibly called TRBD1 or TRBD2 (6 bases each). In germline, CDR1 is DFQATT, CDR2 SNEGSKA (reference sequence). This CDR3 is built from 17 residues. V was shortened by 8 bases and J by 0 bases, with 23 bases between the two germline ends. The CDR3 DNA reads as TGCAGTCTAGACAGGAGACCTGACGGGAGCTCCTACAATGAGCAGTTCTTC. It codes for CSLDRRPDGSSYNEQFF.

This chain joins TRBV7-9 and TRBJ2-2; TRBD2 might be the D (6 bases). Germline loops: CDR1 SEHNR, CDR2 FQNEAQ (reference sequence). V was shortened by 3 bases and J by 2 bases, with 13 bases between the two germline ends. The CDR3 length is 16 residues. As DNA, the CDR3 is TGTGCCAGCAGCTTTAGCGGAACTGGCAACACCGGGGAGCTGTTTTTT. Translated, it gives CASSFSGTGNTGELFF.

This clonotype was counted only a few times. The CDR3 loop is CASSRYRDTDTQYF. CDR3 DNA sequence: TGTGCCAGCAGCCGTTACCGTGACACAGATACGCAGTATTTT. The rearrangement joins TRBV7-2 to TRBJ2-3, with D unclear. The germline V gene has CDR1 SGHTA and CDR2 FQGNSA. This CDR3 is 14 amino acids long. With 5 bases removed from V and 2 bases from J, the gap between germline ends came to 11 bases. Full variable domain (outside the CDR3, taken from reference TRBV7-2 and TRBJ2-3): GAGVSQSPSNKVTEKGKDVELRCDPISGHTALYWYRQSLGQGLEFLIYFQGNSAPDKSGLPSDRFSAERTGGSVSTLTIQRTQQEDSAVYLCASSRYRDTDTQYFGPGTRLTVL.

The CDR3 loop reads CACGTSGTYEQYF. The CDR3 DNA is TGTGCCTGCGGGACTAGCGGGACCTACGAGCAGTACTTC. J is TRBJ2-7 and V is TRBV30; 13 nucleotides line up with TRBD2. The CDR3 contains 13 residues. Germline V gene data show CDR1 as GTSNPN and CDR2 as SVGIG (reference sequence). Losses at the gene ends were 6 bases for V and 2 bases for J; bases not matched to a gene: 1.

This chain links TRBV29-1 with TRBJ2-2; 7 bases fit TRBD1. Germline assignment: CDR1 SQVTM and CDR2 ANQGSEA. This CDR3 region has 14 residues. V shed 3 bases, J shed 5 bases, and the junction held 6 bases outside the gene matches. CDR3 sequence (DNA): TGCAGCGTTGATGGCGCCAGGGGGACCGGGGAGCTGTTTTTT. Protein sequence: CSVDGARGTGELFF.

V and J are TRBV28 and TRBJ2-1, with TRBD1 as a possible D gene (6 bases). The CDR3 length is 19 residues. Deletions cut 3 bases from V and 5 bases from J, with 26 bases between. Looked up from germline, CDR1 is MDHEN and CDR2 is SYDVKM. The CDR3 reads CASSLFRLRQVEYDNEQFF. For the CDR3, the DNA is TGTGCCAGCAGTTTGTTCCGGCTGAGACAGGTCGAATACGACAATGAGCAGTTCTTC. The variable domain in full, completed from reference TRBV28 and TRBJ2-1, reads DVKVTQSSRYLVKRTGEKVFLECVQDMDHENMFWYRQDPGLGLRLIYFSYDVKMKEKGDIPEGYSVSREKKERFSLILESASTNQTSMYLCASSLFRLRQVEYDNEQFFGPGTRLTVL.

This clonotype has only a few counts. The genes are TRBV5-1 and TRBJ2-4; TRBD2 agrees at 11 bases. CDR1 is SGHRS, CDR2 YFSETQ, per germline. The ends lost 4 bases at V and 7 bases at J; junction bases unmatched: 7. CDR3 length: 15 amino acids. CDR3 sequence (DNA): TGCGCCAGCAGCGATAGCGGGAGGGCCCTCAACATTCAGTACTTC. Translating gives CASSDSGRALNIQYF.

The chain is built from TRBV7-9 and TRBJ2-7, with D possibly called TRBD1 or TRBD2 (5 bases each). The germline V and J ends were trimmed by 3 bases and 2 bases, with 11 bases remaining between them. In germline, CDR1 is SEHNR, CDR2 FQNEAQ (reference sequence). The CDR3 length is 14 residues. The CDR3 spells CASSFGTPPYEQYF. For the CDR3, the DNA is TGTGCCAGCAGCTTCGGGACGCCGCCCTACGAGCAGTACTTC.

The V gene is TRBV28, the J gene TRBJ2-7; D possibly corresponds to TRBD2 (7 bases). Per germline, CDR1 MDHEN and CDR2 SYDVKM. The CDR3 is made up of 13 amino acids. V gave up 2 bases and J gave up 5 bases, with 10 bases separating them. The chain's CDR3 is CASSLGGGDEQYF. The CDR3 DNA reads TGTGCCAGCAGTTTAGGAGGGGGGGACGAGCAGTACTTC. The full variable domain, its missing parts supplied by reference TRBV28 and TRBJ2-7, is DVKVTQSSRYLVKRTGEKVFLECVQDMDHENMFWYRQDPGLGLRLIYFSYDVKMKEKGDIPEGYSVSREKKERFSLILESASTNQTSMYLCASSLGGGDEQYFGPGTRLTVT.

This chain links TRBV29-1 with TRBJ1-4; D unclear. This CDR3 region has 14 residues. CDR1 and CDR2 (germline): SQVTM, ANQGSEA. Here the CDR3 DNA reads TGCAGTTACCAGAGTGTGGAGGCTAATGAAAAACTGTTTTTT. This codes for CSYQSVEANEKLFF.

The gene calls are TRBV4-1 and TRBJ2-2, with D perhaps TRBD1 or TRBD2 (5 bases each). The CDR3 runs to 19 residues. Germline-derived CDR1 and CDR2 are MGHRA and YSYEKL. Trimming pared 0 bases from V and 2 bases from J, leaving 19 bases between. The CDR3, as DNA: TGCGCCAGCAGCCAAGATCCAACTGGGGGAAGGGGAAACACCGGGGAGCTGTTTTTT. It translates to CASSQDPTGGRGNTGELFF.